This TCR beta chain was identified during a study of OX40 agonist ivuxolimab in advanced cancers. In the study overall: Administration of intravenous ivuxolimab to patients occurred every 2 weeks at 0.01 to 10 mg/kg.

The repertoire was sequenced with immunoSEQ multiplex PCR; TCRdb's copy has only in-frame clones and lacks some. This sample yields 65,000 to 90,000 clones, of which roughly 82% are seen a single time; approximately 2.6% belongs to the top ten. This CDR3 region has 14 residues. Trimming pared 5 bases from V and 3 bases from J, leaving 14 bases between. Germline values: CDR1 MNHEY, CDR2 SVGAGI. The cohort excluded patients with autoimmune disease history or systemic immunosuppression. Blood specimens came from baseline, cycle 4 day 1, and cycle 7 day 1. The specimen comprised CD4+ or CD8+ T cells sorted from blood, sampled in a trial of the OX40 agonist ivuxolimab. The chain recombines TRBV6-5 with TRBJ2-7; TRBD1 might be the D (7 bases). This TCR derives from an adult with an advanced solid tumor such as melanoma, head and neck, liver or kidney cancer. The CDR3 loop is CASSRQGGGYEQYF. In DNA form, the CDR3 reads TGTGCCAGCAGTCGACAGGGAGGAGGCTACGAGCAGTACTTC.